The rows below give T cell receptor beta chains drawn from one sample of a study of cytomegalovirus exposure and HLA in healthy donors. Sequencing used immunoSEQ multiplex PCR; TCRdb keeps in-frame clones, though not all of them. The data hold about 150,000 clones, with roughly three quarters observed a single time. The specimen sequenced was PBMCs. These receptors were taken from a man aged 25 to 40 in good health and CMV-seropositive. Each CDR3 is given with its conserved first and last residue. The order of the fields is J gene, clone size, V gene, D gene, CDR3 protein, CDR3 DNA. The D gene is left open where the match is weak. Clone sizes are given selectively: once, few, many, or a class where the clone is expanded.

>TRBJ2-3|-|TRBV18|-
CAVTPSGVPDTQYF
TGTGCCGTAACCCCCTCGGGAGTCCCAGATACGCAGTATTTT
>TRBJ2-7|-|TRBV2|-
CASSHRGAGADEQYF
TGTGCCAGCAGCCACCGGGGGGCGGGGGCAGACGAGCAGTACTTC
>TRBJ1-5|-|TRBV7-9|-
CASSPDGEAQPQHF
TGTGCCAGCAGCCCGGACGGGGAGGCTCAGCCCCAGCATTTT
>TRBJ2-7|-|TRBV6-5|-
CASSYSFQGYEQYF
TGTGCCAGCAGTTACTCGTTTCAGGGGTACGAGCAGTACTTC
>TRBJ1-5|once|TRBV5-6|-
CASSFNQGSSNQPQHF
TGTGCCAGCAGCTTTAACCAGGGAAGCAGCAATCAGCCCCAGCATTTT
>TRBJ2-7|-|TRBV30|-
CAHDNREKSHEQYF
TGTGCCCACGATAACAGGGAGAAATCCCACGAGCAGTACTTC
>TRBJ2-7|-|TRBV28|TRBD2
CASRVREDEQYF
TGTGCCAGCAGGGTTCGGGAGGACGAGCAGTACTTC
>TRBJ2-7|-|TRBV6-5|TRBD2
CASRAGLTESYEQYF
TGTGCCAGCAGAGCGGGACTCACGGAGTCCTACGAGCAGTACTTC
>TRBJ2-2|-|TRBV4-2|-
CASTSATLQGSTGELFF
TGTGCCAGCACCAGTGCGACATTACAGGGAAGCACCGGGGAGCTGTTTTTT
>TRBJ2-5|-|TRBV29-1|TRBD1
CSVEPRQGEQGTQYF
TGCAGCGTTGAGCCAAGGCAGGGGGAGCAAGGGACCCAGTACTTC
>TRBJ2-3|-|TRBV2|TRBD2
CASSRLASSSTDTQYF
TGTGCCAGCAGTCGACTAGCGAGTTCTAGCACAGATACGCAGTATTTT
>TRBJ2-7|once|TRBV5-4|-
CASSHPLERNYEQYF
TGTGCCAGCAGCCACCCCTTGGAGCGAAACTACGAGCAGTACTTC
>TRBJ2-3|-|TRBV19|-
CASSLGGDTQYF
TGTGCCAGTAGCCTTGGGGGGGATACGCAGTATTTT
>TRBJ2-3|once|TRBV7-3|TRBD2
CASSPTSGSTDTQYF
TGTGCCAGCAGCCCAACTAGCGGCAGCACAGATACGCAGTATTTT
>TRBJ1-2|-|TRBV29-1|TRBD1
CSVEDGTGRYTF
TGCAGCGTTGAAGATGGGACAGGGCGCTACACCTTC
>TRBJ1-4|-|TRBV5-1|-
CASSLIDSFATNEKLFF
TGCGCCAGCAGCTTGATTGACAGCTTTGCAACTAATGAAAAACTGTTTTTT
>TRBJ2-1|-|TRBV27|TRBD2
CASSRIAGERNEQFF
TGTGCCAGCAGTCGCATAGCGGGAGAGAGGAATGAGCAGTTCTTC
>TRBJ1-5|once|TRBV19|-
CASSMYFNQPQHF
TGTGCCAGTAGTATGTACTTCAATCAGCCCCAGCATTTT
>TRBJ2-7|-|TRBV19|TRBD1
CASSSGQNYEQYF
TGTGCCAGTAGTTCGGGACAGAACTACGAGCAGTACTTC
>TRBJ2-7|few|TRBV27|TRBD2
CASSPLLAGGNEQYF
TGTGCCAGCAGTCCGCTACTAGCGGGAGGAAACGAGCAGTACTTC
>TRBJ1-4|-|TRBV28|-
CASSVGGGGLEKLFF
TGTGCCAGCAGTGTGGGAGGAGGAGGTTTGGAAAAACTGTTTTTT
>TRBJ1-1|-|TRBV19|-
CASIPSSNSNTEAFF
TGTGCCAGTATACCCTCCTCGAACTCTAACACTGAAGCTTTCTTT
>TRBJ2-5|-|TRBV7-2|TRBD2
CASSLAGGGAGVQEETQYF
TGTGCCAGCAGCTTAGCGGGGGGAGGAGCGGGAGTGCAGGAAGAGACCCAGTACTTC
>TRBJ2-3|-|TRBV6-5|-
CASSQQGWGTDTQYF
TGTGCCAGCAGTCAACAGGGTTGGGGAACAGATACGCAGTATTTT
>TRBJ2-7|once|TRBV13|TRBD2
CASSLLGLAEVLRAEQYF
TGTGCCAGCAGCCTCCTCGGACTAGCGGAAGTACTACGAGCCGAGCAGTACTTC
>TRBJ1-4|-|TRBV19|-
CASSRSQGINEKLFF
TGTGCCAGTAGTAGGTCCCAGGGAATCAATGAAAAACTGTTTTTT
>TRBJ2-7|-|TRBV27|-
CASSLREGGEQYF
TGTGCCAGCAGTTTGAGGGAGGGGGGCGAGCAGTACTTC
>TRBJ1-2|-|TRBV28|TRBD1
CASSTPSGGNYGYTF
TGTGCCAGCAGCACTCCGTCAGGGGGAAACTATGGCTACACCTTC
>TRBJ2-7|-|TRBV29-1|TRBD1
CSVGGALTGGVNEQYF
TGCAGCGTGGGGGGAGCTCTTACAGGGGGAGTAAACGAGCAGTACTTC
>TRBJ2-1|-|TRBV11-1|TRBD2
CASSLAPGLGSDNEQFF
TGTGCCAGCAGCTTAGCCCCGGGACTAGGATCTGACAATGAGCAGTTCTTC
>TRBJ1-4|-|TRBV18|TRBD1
CASSRSGTVVNEKLFF
TGTGCCAGCTCACGATCCGGGACAGTAGTTAATGAAAAACTGTTTTTT
>TRBJ2-1|-|TRBV7-6|-
CASSPDRKSYNEQFF
TGTGCCAGCAGCCCAGACAGGAAAAGTTACAATGAGCAGTTCTTC
>TRBJ2-5|-|TRBV25-1|TRBD1
CASRPLGQGTETQYF
TGTGCCAGCAGACCCCTTGGACAGGGGACGGAGACCCAGTACTTC
>TRBJ2-3|-|TRBV2|TRBD1
CASGLDRALDTQYF
TGTGCCAGCGGGTTAGACAGGGCCTTAGATACGCAGTATTTT
>TRBJ1-1|-|TRBV9|TRBD1
CASSPGTGDPNTEAFF
TGTGCCAGCAGCCCAGGAACAGGGGATCCAAACACTGAAGCTTTCTTT
>TRBJ2-5|-|TRBV19|-
CASSISSLGGETQYF
TGTGCCAGTAGTATATCATCCCTCGGGGGAGAGACCCAGTACTTC
>TRBJ1-5|-|TRBV6-6|-
CASSYSTGQPQHF
TGTGCCAGCAGTTACTCTACGGGTCAGCCCCAGCATTTT
>TRBJ2-7|-|TRBV27|-
CASSSQDFHEQYF
TGTGCCAGCAGTTCACAGGATTTCCACGAGCAGTACTTC
>TRBJ2-7|-|TRBV5-6|-
CASSLDNFYGQYF
TGTGCCAGCAGCTTGGATAACTTCTACGGGCAGTACTTC
>TRBJ1-2|-|TRBV9|-
CASSATDRNYGYTF
TGTGCCAGCAGCGCCACAGACAGAAACTATGGCTACACCTTC
>TRBJ2-7|once|TRBV11-2|TRBD2
CASSLEVGVRTSLEEQYF
TGTGCCAGCAGCTTAGAGGTTGGGGTTCGGACTAGTCTAGAGGAGCAGTACTTC
>TRBJ2-1|-|TRBV15|-
CATSTGDSYNEQFF
TGTGCCACCAGCACGGGAGACTCCTACAATGAGCAGTTCTTC
>TRBJ1-2|-|TRBV5-1|TRBD1
CASSAGQGARGYTF
TGCGCCAGCAGCGCGGGACAGGGGGCTCGAGGCTACACCTTC
>TRBJ1-5|-|TRBV10-3|-
CAISGGMGNQPQHF
TGTGCCATCAGTGGGGGCATGGGCAATCAGCCCCAGCATTTT
>TRBJ1-5|-|TRBV6-1|-
CASRQEYSNQPQHF
TGTGCCAGCAGACAGGAGTATAGCAATCAGCCCCAGCATTTT
>TRBJ2-7|-|TRBV6-1|-
CASSESREPNEQYF
TGTGCCAGCAGTGAATCGAGGGAGCCCAACGAGCAGTACTTC
>TRBJ1-1|-|TRBV10-3|-
CAISNDRLRAFF
TGTGCCATCAGCAACGACAGGTTACGAGCTTTCTTT
>TRBJ2-6|-|TRBV21-1|-
CASSRQGAGANVLTF
TGTGCCAGCAGCAGACAGGGGGCTGGGGCCAACGTCCTGACTTTC
>TRBJ2-1|-|TRBV19|TRBD1
CASSVGTAYNEQFF
TGTGCCAGTAGCGTTGGGACAGCCTACAATGAGCAGTTCTTC
>TRBJ2-7|-|TRBV14|-
CASSFGTLVGEQYF
TGTGCCAGCAGCTTCGGGACTTTGGTGGGGGAGCAGTACTTC
>TRBJ2-5|-|TRBV6-5|-
CASSYSFGRGETQYF
TGTGCCAGCAGTTACTCGTTCGGGAGAGGAGAGACCCAGTACTTC
>TRBJ2-7|few|TRBV28|TRBD2
CASSFPQTSGSYEQYF
TGTGCCAGCAGTTTCCCCCAGACTAGCGGGAGCTACGAGCAGTACTTC
>TRBJ2-3|-|TRBV7-7|TRBD2
CASVGLKRERTDTQYF
TGTGCTAGCGTAGGGTTGAAGCGGGAGCGCACAGATACGCAGTATTTT
>TRBJ2-7|once|TRBV10-3|TRBD1
CAIRGSGQGSSYEQYF
TGTGCCATCAGAGGGTCGGGACAGGGTTCCTCCTACGAGCAGTACTTC